The 10 T cell receptor beta chains in this list originate from one sample, sequenced in a study of OX40 agonist ivuxolimab in advanced cancers. TCRdb's table, derived via immunoSEQ multiplex PCR, lists solely in-frame clones and lacks some. The sample holds 50,000 to 85,000 clones; less than 85% are singletons and the top ten take about 4%. This material consisted of CD4+ or CD8+ T cells sorted from blood, taken in a trial of the OX40 agonist ivuxolimab. The receptors stem from an adult with an advanced solid tumor such as melanoma, head and neck, liver or kidney cancer.

This sequence joins TRBV7-3 and TRBJ2-1; TRBD2 aligns across 8 bases. The ends lost 5 bases at V and 4 bases at J; junction bases unmatched: 13. Looked up from germline, CDR1 is SGHTA and CDR2 is FQGTGA. There are 17 residues in the CDR3. The CDR3 DNA reads as TGTGCCAGCAGCCCGTCGGGAGCGGGGGCTTCTTACAATGAGCAGTTCTTC. It specifies CASSPSGAGASYNEQFF. Variable domain in full (rest from reference TRBV7-3 and TRBJ2-1): GAGVSQTPSNKVTEKGKYVELRCDPISGHTALYWYRQSLGQGPEFLIYFQGTGAADDSGLPNDRFFAVRPEGSVSTLKIQRTERGDSAVYLCASSPSGAGASYNEQFFGPGTRLTVL.

The chain uses TRBV30 and TRBJ2-3; tentative D call: TRBD2 (5 bases). The germline V and J ends were trimmed by 4 bases and 3 bases, with 14 bases remaining between them. Per germline, CDR1 GTSNPN and CDR2 SVGIG (reference sequence). This CDR3 contains 14 residues. In DNA form, the CDR3 reads TGTGCCTGGAAACACCCGGGGTATACAGATACGCAGTATTTT. Residues: CAWKHPGYTDTQYF.

The chain has TRBV6-1 and TRBJ1-2, with D maybe TRBD1 (5 bases). Trimming cost V 7 bases and J 3 bases, with 12 bases left between them. The germline V gene encodes CDR1 MNHNS and CDR2 SASEGT. CDR3 length: 13 residues. This CDR3 is CASTGGGDYGYTF. For the CDR3, the DNA is TGTGCCAGCACCGGTGGGGGTGACTATGGCTACACCTTC.

This clone was recorded a few times. J is TRBJ1-1 and V is TRBV7-3; weak D call: TRBD1 (5 bases). The germline V gene encodes CDR1 SGHTA and CDR2 FQGTGA. The CDR3 consists of 16 residues. V was pared by 1 base and J by 7 bases, with 19 bases between. This chain's CDR3 is CASSLISIGNGGEAFF. The CDR3 DNA reads as TGTGCCAGCAGCTTAATTTCTATTGGTAATGGGGGTGAAGCTTTCTTT. Full variable domain (remainder filled in from reference TRBV7-3 and TRBJ1-1): GAGVSQTPSNKVTEKGKYVELRCDPISGHTALYWYRQSLGQGPEFLIYFQGTGAADDSGLPNDRFFAVRPEGSVSTLKIQRTERGDSAVYLCASSLISIGNGGEAFFGQGTRLTVV.

This clone was counted only a few times. J is TRBJ1-6 and V is TRBV30; D unclear. The V gene lost 2 bases and the J gene lost 10 bases, with 12 bases spanning the gap. This CDR3 comprises 13 residues. Germline CDR1 GTSNPN, CDR2 SVGIG (reference sequence). CDR3: CAWSTLSGSPLHF. DNA of the CDR3: TGTGCCTGGAGTACTCTTAGCGGCTCACCCCTCCACTTT.

This clone was seen a single time. The V gene is TRBV7-3, the J gene TRBJ2-1; TRBD2 might be the D (6 bases). This CDR3 has 14 amino acids. Germline CDR1 and CDR2: SGHTA and FQGTGA. V shed 2 bases and J shed 9 bases, with 14 bases lying between them. This chain's CDR3 is CASSLSSVGGEQFF. The CDR3 DNA follows: TGTGCCAGCAGCTTATCGTCCGTCGGGGGTGAGCAGTTCTTC.

This clone was counted only a few times. The chain has TRBV2 and TRBJ2-5; D gene unclear. The V gene lost 0 bases and the J gene lost 4 bases, with 6 bases spanning the gap. CDR3 size: 13 residues. Germline loops: CDR1 SNHLY, CDR2 FYNNEI. The DNA for the CDR3 is TGTGCCAGCAGTGAAGCGGGGATAGAGACCCAGTACTTC. Translated: CASSEAGIETQYF.

The V and J genes are TRBV5-8 and TRBJ2-6; D gene ambiguous. This CDR3 spans 16 amino acids. V lost 0 bases and J lost 4, with 11 bases in between. CDR1 is SGHTS and CDR2 is YDEGEE in the germline V gene. The CDR3 bases are TGTGCCAGCAGCTTGGTGTCTCCTGGCGGGGCCAACGTCCTGACTTTC. Protein: CASSLVSPGGANVLTF.

The J gene is TRBJ2-7, the V gene TRBV6-5; 8 bases line up with TRBD1. Trimming at V came to 2 bases and at J to 5 bases, leaving 2 bases not matched to a gene. This CDR3 is 13 amino acids long. Germline V CDR1 and CDR2: MNHEY, SVGAGI. Here the CDR3 reads CASSYDRGDEQYF. The CDR3 region has the DNA TGTGCCAGCAGTTACGACAGGGGCGACGAGCAGTACTTC.

V is TRBV27 and J is TRBJ2-2; D is unresolved. Germline values: CDR1 MNHEY, CDR2 SMNVEV (reference sequence). The CDR3 length is 12 residues. The germline V and J ends were trimmed by 3 bases and 7 bases, with 6 bases remaining between them. The CDR3 region has the DNA TGTGCCAGCAGTTTCCGGTTCGGGGAGCTGTTTTTT. Protein: CASSFRFGELFF.